The 19 T cell receptor beta chains below all came from one sample that was sequenced in a study of cytotoxic CD8 clonotypes in ibrutinib-treated CLL. This table comes from immunoSEQ multiplex PCR, and its TCRdb copy is limited to in-frame clones, with some not included. Of about 130,000 clones listed, roughly three quarters are singletons. Here the sequenced sample was PBMCs, taken after 12 months of ibrutinib treatment. Source of these receptors: a human donor with chronic lymphocytic leukemia.

This sequence joins TRBV29-1 and TRBJ1-1; tentatively, D is TRBD1 (5 bases). V lost 7 bases and J 3 bases, leaving 12 bases between the germline ends. Germline V CDR1 and CDR2: SQVTM, ANQGSEA. The CDR3 is 12 amino acids. CDR3 DNA: TGCAGCGAGCGAAGGGGTGACACTGAAGCTTTCTTT. Its protein product is CSERRGDTEAFF.

The rearrangement uses TRBV27 and TRBJ1-1; unclear D gene. V was shortened by 2 bases and J by 2 bases, with 12 bases between the two germline ends. The CDR3 contains 15 residues. Germline loops: CDR1 MNHEY, CDR2 SMNVEV (reference sequence). The CDR3 DNA reads as TGTGCCAGCAGTTTAGAGCCCAAGCTAAACACTGAAGCTTTCTTT. Translating gives CASSLEPKLNTEAFF.

CDR3 protein: CASSLLAGGPIEQFF. CDR3 nucleotide sequence: TGTGCCAGCAGCTTACTAGCGGGAGGGCCTATTGAGCAGTTCTTC. The chain carries TRBV7-7 and TRBJ2-1; 12 bases align to TRBD2. The CDR3 contains 15 residues. CDR1 SSHAT and CDR2 FNYEAQ come from the germline V gene (reference sequence). The trim removed 2 bases at V and 9 bases at J, leaving 5 bases unmatched.

The chain is built from TRBV7-2 and TRBJ1-2; tentative D call: TRBD1 (6 bases). The length of the CDR3 is 14 residues. Looked up from germline, CDR1 is SGHTA and CDR2 is FQGNSA. V was cut by 2 bases and J by 4 bases, with 11 bases left in between. The CDR3 sequence: CASSLRGPIYGYTF. CDR3 nucleotides: TGTGCCAGCAGCTTACGGGGGCCCATCTATGGCTACACCTTC.

The chain links TRBV18 to TRBJ2-2; D perhaps matches TRBD1 (6 bases). CDR1 is KGHSH and CDR2 is LQKENI in the germline V gene. The CDR3 contains 16 residues. V was cut by 2 bases and J by 5 bases, with 15 bases left in between. The CDR3 nucleotides read TGTGCCAGCTCACCAGTAGCGAACAGGGAGACCGGGGAGCTGTTTTTT. This codes for CASSPVANRETGELFF.

This clone is deemed medium-sized. The V and J genes are TRBV6-4 and TRBJ2-3; D is undetermined. The CDR3 loop spans 13 amino acids. Germline values: CDR1 MRHNA, CDR2 SNTAGT. The V end was cut by 3 bases, the J end by 2 bases, with 6 bases between. The CDR3 coding sequence is TGTGCCAGCAGTGAAGGATTCACAGATACGCAGTATTTT. It translates to CASSEGFTDTQYF.

The chain couples TRBV27 to TRBJ2-5; 8 bases match TRBD1. The germline gives CDR1 MNHEY, CDR2 SMNVEV (reference sequence). The CDR3 has 15 residues. With V trimmed by 6 bases and J by 8 bases, 14 bases remained unmatched. In nucleotides, the CDR3 is TGTGCCAGCAGAGACCTGACAGGGGCAATTGGAACCCAGTACTTC. Protein product: CASRDLTGAIGTQYF.

The CDR3 spells CASSPPFAGTHEQYF. The CDR3 DNA reads TGTGCCAGCTCACCACCGTTTGCGGGAACCCACGAGCAGTACTTC. The chain combines TRBV18 with TRBJ2-7; a weak D match, TRBD2 (6 bases). The V gene's germline CDR1 is KGHSH and CDR2 LQKENI. This CDR3 spans 15 amino acids. V was clipped by 0 bases and J by 5 bases, with 14 bases between them.

The rearrangement uses TRBV5-6 and TRBJ2-1; D remains unclear. The germline V gene has CDR1 SGHDT and CDR2 YYEEEE. The CDR3 contains 16 residues. V lost 0 bases and J lost 3, with 13 bases in between. For the CDR3, the DNA is TGTGCCAGCAGCTTGGAAGCTCGGAACCTCTACAATGAGCAGTTCTTC. Amino acids: CASSLEARNLYNEQFF.

The chain uses TRBV29-1 and TRBJ2-7; no clear D gene. V was trimmed by 1 base and J by 0 bases, leaving 4 bases between them. The CDR3 contains 12 residues. The V gene's germline CDR1 is SQVTM and CDR2 ANQGSEA. CDR3 amino acids: CSVEAGSYEQYF. As DNA, the CDR3 is TGCAGCGTTGAAGCAGGCTCCTACGAGCAGTACTTC.

The chain has TRBV27 and TRBJ1-4; the match to TRBD1 covers 7 bases. The CDR3 has 15 residues. With V trimmed by 5 bases and J by 7 bases, 10 bases remained unmatched. CDR1 and CDR2 from the germline V gene are MNHEY and SMNVEV (reference sequence). Written as DNA, the CDR3 is TGTGCCAGCAGTCCGAACAGGGGAAGGAGTGAAAAACTGTTTTTT. Amino acids: CASSPNRGRSEKLFF.

The J gene is TRBJ2-1, the V gene TRBV27, with 7 nucleotides matching TRBD1. The germline CDR1 and CDR2 sequences are MNHEY and SMNVEV (reference sequence). The trim removed 6 bases at V and 5 bases at J, leaving 4 bases unmatched. This CDR3 has 13 residues. CDR3 bases: TGTGCCAGCAGGGGACAGTTCAACAATGAGCAGTTCTTC. This codes for CASRGQFNNEQFF.

The chain couples TRBV29-1 to TRBJ1-1, with no clear D. The CDR3 loop spans 12 amino acids. Per germline, CDR1 SQVTM and CDR2 ANQGSEA. V was pared by 6 bases and J by 0 bases, with 8 bases between. The CDR3 DNA sequence: TGCAGCGTGGCGACGGTGAACACTGAAGCTTTCTTT. Translating it yields CSVATVNTEAFF.

The gene calls are TRBV5-4 and TRBJ2-7; TRBD2 aligns across 9 bases. The germline V gene has CDR1 SGHNT and CDR2 YYREEE (reference sequence). J gave up 6 bases and V 4 bases, and 11 bases lay outside the gene matches. This CDR3 region has 15 residues. CDR3 sequence reads: CASSPWTSALGEQYF. The CDR3 coding sequence is TGTGCCAGCAGCCCGTGGACTAGCGCTCTGGGCGAGCAGTACTTC.

The genes are TRBV6-5 and TRBJ2-7, with D perhaps matching TRBD1 (6 bases). Germline CDR1 MNHEY, CDR2 SVGAGI. The CDR3 runs 13 residues. V lost 6 bases and J 6 bases, leaving 15 bases between the germline ends. The CDR3 nucleotides read TGTGCCAGCAGACCCGGGACATTAACCGAGCAGTACTTC. Encoded protein: CASRPGTLTEQYF.

Note on this clone: This sample also contains other DNA sequences that code for the same CDR3. The V call is TRBV18, the J call TRBJ2-7; TRBD1 aligns across 11 bases. V gave up 3 bases and J gave up 0 bases; unmatched junction bases: 1. CDR3 length equals 15 residues. CDR1 is KGHSH and CDR2 is LQKENI in the germline V gene. Written as DNA, the CDR3 is TGTGCCAGCTCACCCGGGACAGGGGGCTCCTACGAGCAGTACTTC. Its translation is CASSPGTGGSYEQYF.

V and J are TRBV4-1 and TRBJ2-3; maybe TRBD2 (5 bases). The V end lost 4 bases, the J end lost 4 bases, and 15 bases lay between the germline ends. The CDR3 is 15 amino acids. Germline V lookup: CDR1 MGHRA, CDR2 YSYEKL. The CDR3 is CASSPVSSFADTQYF. For the CDR3, the DNA is TGCGCCAGCAGCCCGGTCTCTAGCTTTGCAGATACGCAGTATTTT.

The rearrangement joins TRBV7-9 to TRBJ2-3; 7 positions agree with TRBD2. V gave up 6 bases and J gave up 2 bases; unmatched junction bases: 14. CDR3 length: 17 residues. Germline values: CDR1 SEHNR, CDR2 FQNEAQ (reference sequence). CDR3 bases: TGTGCCAGCAGAAGATACCCCCAGCGGGACCACACAGATACGCAGTATTTT. Its translation: CASRRYPQRDHTDTQYF. The full variable domain, in which reference TRBV7-9 and TRBJ2-3 provide the parts outside the CDR3, is DTGVSQNPRHKITKRGQNVTFRCDPISEHNRLYWYRQTLGQGPEFLTYFQNEAQLEKSRLLSDRFSAERPKGSFSTLEIQRTEQGDSAMYLCASRRYPQRDHTDTQYFGPGTRLTVL.

The count of this clone is one. J is TRBJ2-2 and V is TRBV5-1; TRBD2 aligns across 8 bases. Trimming removed 0 bases from V and 0 bases from J; junction bases left unmatched: 4. CDR3 size: 17 residues. Germline CDR1 SGHRS, CDR2 YFSETQ. The CDR3 nucleotides are TGCGCCAGCAGCTTGGCAGCGGGAGAGACGAACACCGGGGAGCTGTTTTTT. This gives the protein CASSLAAGETNTGELFF.